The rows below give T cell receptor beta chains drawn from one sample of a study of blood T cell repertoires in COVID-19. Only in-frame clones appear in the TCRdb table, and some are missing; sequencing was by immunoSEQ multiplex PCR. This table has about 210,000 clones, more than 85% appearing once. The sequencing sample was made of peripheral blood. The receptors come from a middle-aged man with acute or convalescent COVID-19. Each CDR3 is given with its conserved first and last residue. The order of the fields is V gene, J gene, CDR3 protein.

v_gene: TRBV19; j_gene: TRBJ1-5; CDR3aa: CATQWEGGDQPQHF
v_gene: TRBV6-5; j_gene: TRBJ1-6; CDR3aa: CASSWAGNNSPLHF
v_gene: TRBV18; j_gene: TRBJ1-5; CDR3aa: CASSPLGQQNSNQPQHF
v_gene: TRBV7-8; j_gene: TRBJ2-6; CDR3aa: CASSLGQAGANVLTF
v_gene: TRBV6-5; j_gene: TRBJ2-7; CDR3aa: CASSQDRATAYEQYF
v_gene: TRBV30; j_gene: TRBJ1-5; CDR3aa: CAWSVPSGLTLGQPQHF
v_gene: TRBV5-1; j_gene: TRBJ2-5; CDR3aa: CASSLVGGALQETQYF
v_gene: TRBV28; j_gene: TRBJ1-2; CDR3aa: CASSSERYGYTF
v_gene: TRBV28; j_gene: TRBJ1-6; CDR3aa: CASSAPRVGGYSPLHF
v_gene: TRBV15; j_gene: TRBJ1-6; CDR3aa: CATSHREGSGSPLHF
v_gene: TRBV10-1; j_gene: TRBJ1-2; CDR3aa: CASSETTDYGYTF
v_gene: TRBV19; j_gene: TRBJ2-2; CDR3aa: CASTLVGGLRGELFF